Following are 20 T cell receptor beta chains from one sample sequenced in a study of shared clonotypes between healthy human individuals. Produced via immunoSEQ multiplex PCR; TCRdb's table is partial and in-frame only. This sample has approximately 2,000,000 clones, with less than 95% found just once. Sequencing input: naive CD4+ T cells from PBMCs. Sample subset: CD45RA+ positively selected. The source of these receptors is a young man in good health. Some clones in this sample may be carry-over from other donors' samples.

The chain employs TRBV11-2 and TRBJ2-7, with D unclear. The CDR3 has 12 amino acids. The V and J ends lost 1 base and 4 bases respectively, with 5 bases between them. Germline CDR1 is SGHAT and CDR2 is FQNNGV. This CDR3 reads CASSLVSYEQYF. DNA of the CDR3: TGTGCCAGCAGCTTAGTATCTTACGAGCAGTACTTC. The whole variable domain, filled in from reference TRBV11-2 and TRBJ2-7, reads EAGVAQSPRYKIIEKRQSVAFWCNPISGHATLYWYQQILGQGPKLLIQFQNNGVVDDSQLPKDRFSAERLKGVDSTLKIQPAKLEDSAVYLCASSLVSYEQYFGPGTRLTVT.

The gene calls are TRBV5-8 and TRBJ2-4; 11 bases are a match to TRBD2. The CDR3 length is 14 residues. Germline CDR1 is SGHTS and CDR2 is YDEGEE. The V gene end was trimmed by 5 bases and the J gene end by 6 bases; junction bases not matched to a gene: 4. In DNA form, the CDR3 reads TGTGCCAGCAGTCTAGCGGGAGGTGTAAACATTCAGTACTTC. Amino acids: CASSLAGGVNIQYF. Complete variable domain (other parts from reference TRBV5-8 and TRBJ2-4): EAGVTQSPTHLIKTRGQQATLRCSPISGHTSVYWYQQALGLGLQFLLWYDEGEERNRGNFPPRFSGRQFPNYSSELNVNALELEDSALYLCASSLAGGVNIQYFGAGTRLSVL.

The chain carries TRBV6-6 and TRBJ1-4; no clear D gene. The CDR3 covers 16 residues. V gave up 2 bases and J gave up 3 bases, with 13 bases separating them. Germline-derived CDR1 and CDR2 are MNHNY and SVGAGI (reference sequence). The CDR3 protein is CASSYLTRRSNEKLFF. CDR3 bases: TGTGCCAGCAGTTACCTCACCCGAAGGTCTAATGAAAAACTGTTTTTT.

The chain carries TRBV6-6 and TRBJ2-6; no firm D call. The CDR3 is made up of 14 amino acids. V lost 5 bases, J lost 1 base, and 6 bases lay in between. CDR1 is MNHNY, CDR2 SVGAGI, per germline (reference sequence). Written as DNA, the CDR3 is TGTGCCAGCAGTCCACATTCTGGGGCCAACGTCCTGACTTTC. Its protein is CASSPHSGANVLTF.

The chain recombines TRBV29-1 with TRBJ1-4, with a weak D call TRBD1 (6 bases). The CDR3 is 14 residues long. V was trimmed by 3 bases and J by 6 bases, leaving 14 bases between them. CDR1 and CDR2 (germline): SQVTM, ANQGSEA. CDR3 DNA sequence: TGCAGCGTTGATCCCGGGGGCGTGCATGAAAAACTGTTTTTT. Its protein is CSVDPGGVHEKLFF.

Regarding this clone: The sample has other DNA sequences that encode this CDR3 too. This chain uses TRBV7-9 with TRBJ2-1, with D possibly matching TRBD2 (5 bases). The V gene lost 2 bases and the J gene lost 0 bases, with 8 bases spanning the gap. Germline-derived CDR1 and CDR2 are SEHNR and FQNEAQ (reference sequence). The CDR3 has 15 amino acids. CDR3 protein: CASSLRGSSYNEQFF. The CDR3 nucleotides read TGTGCCAGCAGCTTACGTGGGAGCTCCTACAATGAGCAGTTCTTC. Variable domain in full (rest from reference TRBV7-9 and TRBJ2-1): DTGVSQNPRHKITKRGQNVTFRCDPISEHNRLYWYRQTLGQGPEFLTYFQNEAQLEKSRLLSDRFSAERPKGSFSTLEIQRTEQGDSAMYLCASSLRGSSYNEQFFGPGTRLTVL.

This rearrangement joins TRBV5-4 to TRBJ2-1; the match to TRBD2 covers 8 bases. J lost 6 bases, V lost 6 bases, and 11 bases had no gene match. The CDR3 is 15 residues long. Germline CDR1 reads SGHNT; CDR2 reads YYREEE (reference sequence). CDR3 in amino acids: CASTLVSGGPNEQFF. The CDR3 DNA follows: TGTGCCAGCACCCTGGTGTCGGGAGGGCCCAATGAGCAGTTCTTC.

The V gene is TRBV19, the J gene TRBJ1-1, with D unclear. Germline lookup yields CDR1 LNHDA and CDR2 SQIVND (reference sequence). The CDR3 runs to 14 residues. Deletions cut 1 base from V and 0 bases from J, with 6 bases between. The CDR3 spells CASSIVAMNTEAFF. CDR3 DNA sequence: TGTGCCAGTAGTATAGTCGCTATGAACACTGAAGCTTTCTTT.

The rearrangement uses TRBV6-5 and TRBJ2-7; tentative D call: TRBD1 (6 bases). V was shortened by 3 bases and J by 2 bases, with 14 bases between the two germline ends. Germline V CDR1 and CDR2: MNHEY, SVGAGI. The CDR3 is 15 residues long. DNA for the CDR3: TGTGCCAGCAGTTATGGTGGGACACGGACCTACGAGCAGTACTTC. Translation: CASSYGGTRTYEQYF.

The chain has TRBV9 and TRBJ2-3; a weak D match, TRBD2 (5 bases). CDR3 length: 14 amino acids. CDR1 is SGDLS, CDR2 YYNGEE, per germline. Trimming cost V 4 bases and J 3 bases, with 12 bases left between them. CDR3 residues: CASSPREGTDTQYF. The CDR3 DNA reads TGTGCCAGCAGCCCGCGTGAGGGAACAGATACGCAGTATTTT.

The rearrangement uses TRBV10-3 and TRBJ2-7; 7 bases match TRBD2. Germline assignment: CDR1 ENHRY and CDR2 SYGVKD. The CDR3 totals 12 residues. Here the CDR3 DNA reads TGTTCCGGGGGGACGGGAGCCTACGAGCAGTACTTC. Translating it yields CSGGTGAYEQYF.

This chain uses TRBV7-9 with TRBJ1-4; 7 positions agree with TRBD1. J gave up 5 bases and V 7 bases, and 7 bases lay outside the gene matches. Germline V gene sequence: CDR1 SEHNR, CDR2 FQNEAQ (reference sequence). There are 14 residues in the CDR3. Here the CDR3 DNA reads TGTGCCAGCACCCTGGGACAGCTAAATGAAAAACTGTTTTTT. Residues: CASTLGQLNEKLFF.

This CDR3 is CASGPTGGWGTEAFF. As DNA, the CDR3 is TGTGCCAGCGGCCCTACAGGGGGTTGGGGCACTGAAGCTTTCTTT. The rearrangement uses TRBV5-5 and TRBJ1-1; 8 bases align to TRBD1. The CDR3 is 15 amino acids. The J segment lost 4 bases and the V segment lost 7 bases, leaving 12 bases of the junction unmatched. From germline, CDR1 is SGHKS and CDR2 YYEKEE (reference sequence). Together with reference TRBV5-5 and TRBJ1-1, the CDR3 gives the full variable domain: DAGVTQSPTHLIKTRGQQVTLRCSPISGHKSVSWYQQVLGQGPQFIFQYYEKEERGRGNFPDRFSARQFPNYSSELNVNALLLGDSALYLCASGPTGGWGTEAFFGQGTRLTVV.

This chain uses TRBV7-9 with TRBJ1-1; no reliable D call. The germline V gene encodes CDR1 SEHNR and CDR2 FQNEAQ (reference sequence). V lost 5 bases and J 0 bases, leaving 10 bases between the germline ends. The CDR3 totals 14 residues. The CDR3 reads CASSHRNLNTEAFF. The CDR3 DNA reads TGTGCCAGCAGCCACAGAAATCTGAACACTGAAGCTTTCTTT.

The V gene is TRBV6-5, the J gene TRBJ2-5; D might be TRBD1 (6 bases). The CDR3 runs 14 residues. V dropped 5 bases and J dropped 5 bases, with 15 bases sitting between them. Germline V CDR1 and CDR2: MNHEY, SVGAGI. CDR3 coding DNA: TGTGCCAGCAGTCGACAGGCAGCAAGGGAGACCCAGTACTTC. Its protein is CASSRQAARETQYF.

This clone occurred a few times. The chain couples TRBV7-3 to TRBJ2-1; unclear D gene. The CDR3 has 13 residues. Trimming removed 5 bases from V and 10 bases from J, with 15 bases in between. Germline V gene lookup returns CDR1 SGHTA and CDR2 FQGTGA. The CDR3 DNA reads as TGTGCCAGCAGCCCCCAACCCGGCAGGGAGCAGTTCTTC. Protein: CASSPQPGREQFF.

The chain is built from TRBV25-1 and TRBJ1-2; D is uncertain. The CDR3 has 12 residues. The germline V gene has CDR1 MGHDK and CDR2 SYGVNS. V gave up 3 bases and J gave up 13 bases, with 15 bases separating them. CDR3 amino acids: CASSESGLSFTF. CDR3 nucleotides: TGTGCCAGCAGTGAGTCCGGGTTGAGTTTCACCTTC.

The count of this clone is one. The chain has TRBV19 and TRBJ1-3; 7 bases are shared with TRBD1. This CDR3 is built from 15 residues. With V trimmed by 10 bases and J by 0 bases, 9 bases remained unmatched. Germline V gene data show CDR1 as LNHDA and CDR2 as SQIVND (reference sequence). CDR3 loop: CATGTVDISGNTIYF. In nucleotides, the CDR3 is TGTGCCACTGGGACAGTAGACATCTCTGGAAACACCATATATTTT.

The CDR3 sequence is CAIRAVGGAGELFF. CDR3 nucleotides: TGTGCCATCAGAGCCGTAGGCGGAGCCGGGGAGCTGTTTTTT. The J gene is TRBJ2-2, the V gene TRBV10-3; D unresolved. V gave up 6 bases and J gave up 6 bases, with 14 bases separating them. The CDR3 loop spans 14 amino acids. Germline assignment: CDR1 ENHRY and CDR2 SYGVKD.

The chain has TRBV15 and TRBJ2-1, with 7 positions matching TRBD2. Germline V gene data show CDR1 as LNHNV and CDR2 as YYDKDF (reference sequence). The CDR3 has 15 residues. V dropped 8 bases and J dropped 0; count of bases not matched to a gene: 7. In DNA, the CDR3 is TGTGCCACCTGGGTCGGCGGGAGCTCCTACAATGAGCAGTTCTTC. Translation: CATWVGGSSYNEQFF.